The present entry profiles one T cell receptor beta chain with its context. This sample was taken from a study of long-term antiretroviral therapy in people with HIV. Sequencing used immunoSEQ v3.0 at survey level. Sequenced by immunoSEQ multiplex PCR; TCRdb stores in-frame clones only, minus some. The repertoire holds under 30,000 clones, with about four fifths as singletons. The CDR3 is 14 residues long. V gave up 1 base and J gave up 4 bases; unmatched junction bases: 0. Germline V gene lookup returns CDR1 MNHNS and CDR2 SASEGT. The chain is built from TRBV6-1 and TRBJ2-3; 9 bases match TRBD1. Here the sequenced sample was unsorted PBMCs, taken 1.1 years before starting antiretroviral therapy. The TCR originated in a woman aged 25 to 45 with HIV. The CDR3 DNA sequence: TGTGCCAGCAGTGAAGGACAGGGGGCAGATACGCAGTATTTT. Its translation is CASSEGQGADTQYF.